The entry below gives a single T cell receptor (beta chain) sequence along with its context. No antigen is known for it. Base-call qualities are not available, and no considerably larger clone is one nucleotide away. Unstimulated PBMCs, after thawing, were stained for CD3, CD4 and CD8 and then FACS-sorted into CD3+CD4+ and CD3+CD8+ populations. All 8 studied subjects were randomized to withdrawal of immunosuppression. The Qiagen DNeasy Blood and Tissue Kit was used for genomic DNA isolation. High-throughput TCRbeta CDR3 sequencing of frozen genomic DNA was performed by immunoSEQ, including PCR amplification, mapping, bias correction and internal controls. As for the authors' bioinformatics: Only productive rearrangements were retained, and each unique TCRbeta sequence was defined by its CDR3 nucleotide sequence together with its V and J gene. Donor-reactive sequences required at least 5-fold expansion in CFSE-low cells versus unstimulated pre-transplant cells and at least 0.01% frequency. Minimum frequency thresholds were set for each subject based on the unstimulated sample with the lowest template count, ensuring at least 90% detection power. Jensen-Shannon divergence between the top 1000 TCRbeta sequences post-transplant and pre-transplant was used to measure repertoire turnover. Changes in detection of donor-reactive sequences were assessed with two-sided Fisher's exact tests. The immuneACCESS repertoire file appears here via TCRdb, limited to in-frame rearrangements. These files lack a portion of the clones; in checked studies, under half of the deficit traces to unresolved V genes, and the cause of the others is not known. V, J and clone size are taken as reported in that table, and D and trimming were inferred from the DNA itself. For this sample the table gives around 110,000 clones, of which 90% were detected only once. The ten largest clones capture approximately 0.84% of the sample.

The source of the sample is a study of T cell clones after liver transplantation (dated by TCRdb to between 2018 and 2021). As for the study more broadly: The samples were obtained from ITN030ST, a randomized trial that attempted immunosuppression withdrawal within 2 years after liver transplantation. A cohort of 8 liver transplant recipients was studied, of whom 3 were classified as tolerant and 5 as non-tolerant. Third party-reactive TCRbeta sequences were also identified from pre-transplant MLRs to serve as an antigen-independent comparator for donor-reactive sequences. Until randomization at 12-24 months post-transplant, subjects were given standard immunosuppression, with no induction therapy. Donor-reactive T cell clones were identified by TCRbeta sequencing following a pre-transplant mixed lymphocyte reaction and were subsequently tracked in post-transplant blood. Tolerance was defined as complete immunosuppression withdrawal for at least one year with no rise in liver enzymes beyond twice the upper limit of normal. Three of the eight recipients were HCV-positive; the others were transplanted for non-autoimmune, non-viral indications. Blood samples were collected pre-transplant, pre-randomization before withdrawal, and post-randomization after either full withdrawal or failed withdrawal. The paper as a whole reports these results and caveats: Conclusions were preliminary, limited by small, heterogeneous patient numbers and non-standardized post-transplant time points. When repertoire turnover was taken into account, detection of donor-reactive sequences was significantly reduced in 7 of 8 subjects for CD4 and in 8 of 8 subjects for CD8. Circulating donor-reactive CD4 TCRbeta sequences fell significantly post-transplant in most of the 8 subjects, irrespective of tolerance or HCV status. In a couple of subjects, low numbers of available donor cells limited the measurable donor-reactive repertoire. The decline in donor-reactive sequences exceeded the decline in third party-reactive sequences, suggesting partial antigen-specific deletion that was unrelated to withdrawal success. Because no allograft tissue specimens were available, donor-reactive T cells may have migrated into the graft instead of being deleted.

This clonotype originated in a human patient who received a liver transplant. Some T cells may originate with the graft donor following a transplant. This specimen consisted of CD4+ T cells from blood, obtained 12 months after liver transplant.

The DNA sequence reads TGTGCCAGCAGCCGGGAGTGGACTAGCGGGACCAACACCGGGGAGCTGTTTTTT. Its coded protein is CASSREWTSGTNTGELFF. The rearrangement combines TRBV4-2 with TRBJ2-2, with 12 middle bases fitting TRBD2. CDR1 and CDR2, looked up from the germline V gene, are LGHNA and YNFKEQ. From its cysteine to its phenylalanine, the CDR3 spans 18 amino acids. Just CDR3 DNA is preserved here, 54 bases in frame from base 1. V ends up 4 bases short and J 2 bases short, with an unmatched junction base count of 8.